The TCR beta chain under discussion was sequenced for a study of spatial heterogeneity in lung cancer. General study results and limits: When ubiquitous and regional expanded TCRs were counted, their numbers tracked ubiquitous and regional nonsynonymous mutations, respectively. Higher tumor mutation counts went along with higher counts of expanded intratumoral alpha and beta TCRs.

Germline-derived CDR1 and CDR2 are PRHDT and FYEKMQ (reference sequence). V was trimmed by 8 bases and J by 2 bases, leaving 6 bases between them. This CDR3 has 12 amino acids. At least ten counts were recorded for this clonotype. What it binds is unknown. Every TCR cDNA molecule carried a tag that served as a unique molecular identifier. TCRdb reprocessed the 5' RACE reads with MiXCR, giving one entry per CDR3 protein. This sample has approximately 10,000 distinct CDR3 sequences, with just over 14% found just once. Stated time point: sample taken at primary tumor resection. V and J are TRBV13 and TRBJ2-2; D is undetermined. This TCR derives from a male donor with early-stage non-small cell lung cancer. Sequences were derived from lung tumor tissue, sampled at surgery. CDR3 DNA: TGTGCCAGCCGGGCAAACACCGGGGAGCTGTTTTTT. Translated: CASRANTGELFF.